This record looks at one T cell receptor (beta chain) sequence and its context. This sample is part of a study of T cell responses to AZD1222 COVID-19 vaccine. Sequencing was performed with immunoSEQ multiplex PCR; in TCRdb, only in-frame clones are kept and a portion is missing. Of under 200,000 clones listed, around 94% are singletons. Trimming left V 5 bases short and J 7 bases short, with 15 bases between. Germline CDR1 and CDR2: SEHNR and FQNEAQ (reference sequence). The CDR3 runs 14 residues. The clonotype originates from an adult who received the MenACWY meningococcal vaccine as a control. The input for sequencing was peripheral blood, taken 28 days after the second dose of the MenACWY control vaccine. The chain is built from TRBV7-9 and TRBJ1-5; tentative D call: TRBD1 (5 bases). Written as DNA, the CDR3 is TGTGCCAGCAGCGCAACAGGCCAGAGGCAGCCCCAGCATTTT. Protein: CASSATGQRQPQHF.